A single sample gave rise to the 7 T cell receptor beta chains below, sequenced in a study of CD8 T cells in ankylosing spondylitis. TCRdb reprocessed the 5' RACE reads via MiXCR and lists one record per CDR3 protein. The sample lists 250,000 to 300,000 distinct CDR3 sequences; 20% were seen once. Source material: blood, either unsorted or a sorted T cell fraction (not recorded which). These receptors were obtained from a male donor with ankylosing spondylitis or in good health (not recorded which).

The rearrangement links TRBV14 to TRBJ1-2, with D unclear. V shed 0 bases and J shed 2 bases, with 10 bases lying between them. Germline V CDR1 and CDR2: SGHDN, FVKESK. The length of the CDR3 is 15 residues. Here the CDR3 reads CASSQDRRRNYGYTF. The CDR3 region has the DNA TGTGCCAGCAGCCAAGATCGTCGCAGAAACTATGGCTACACCTTC.

The chain recombines TRBV7-2 with TRBJ1-5, with a weak D call TRBD1 (5 bases). The CDR3 covers 14 residues. The V end lost 5 bases, the J end lost 6 bases, and 14 bases lay between the germline ends. Germline V gene sequence: CDR1 SGHTA, CDR2 FQGNSA. CDR3: CASSRIGDSQPQHF. In DNA, the CDR3 is TGTGCCAGCAGCAGGATAGGGGATAGTCAGCCCCAGCATTTT.

The rearrangement joins TRBV7-9 to TRBJ2-5; tentatively, D is TRBD1 (6 bases). The germline V gene encodes CDR1 SEHNR and CDR2 FQNEAQ (reference sequence). V lost 5 bases and J lost 1, with 11 bases in between. This CDR3 has 14 residues. CDR3 DNA: TGTGCCAGCAGCCCCGACAGGTTCCAAGAGACCCAGTACTTC. Its translation is CASSPDRFQETQYF.

There are a few counts of this clonotype. The genes are TRBV29-1 and TRBJ1-1, with D perhaps matching TRBD1 (5 bases). The CDR3 covers 12 residues. V lost 4 bases and J lost 1, with 7 bases in between. Germline V gene sequence: CDR1 SQVTM, CDR2 ANQGSEA. CDR3 in amino acids: CSVGGQNTEAFF. CDR3 nucleotides: TGCAGCGTTGGCGGACAGAACACTGAAGCTTTCTTT.

The table lists this clonotype with a few counts. This chain uses TRBV29-1 with TRBJ2-5; tentative D call: TRBD2 (5 bases). Germline V gene data show CDR1 as SQVTM and CDR2 as ANQGSEA. This CDR3 spans 11 amino acids. V lost 4 bases and J 5 bases, leaving 8 bases between the germline ends. CDR3 residues: CSVGPGETQYF. The CDR3 DNA is TGCAGCGTTGGACCGGGGGAGACCCAGTACTTC.

The rearrangement joins TRBV5-1 to TRBJ1-2; D is undetermined. Germline V gene sequence: CDR1 SGHRS, CDR2 YFSETQ. V gave up 0 bases and J gave up 7 bases, with 16 bases separating them. This CDR3 is 15 amino acids long. The CDR3 region is CASSLAGRNFGGYTF. CDR3 sequence (DNA): TGCGCCAGCAGCTTGGCCGGCAGGAACTTTGGTGGCTACACCTTC.

This clonotype was observed a few times. CDR3 DNA: TGTGCCAGCAGTTTATCGGGGGGGCATGGCTACACCTTC. Protein sequence: CASSLSGGHGYTF. J is TRBJ1-2 and V is TRBV12-3 or TRBV12-4; weak D call: TRBD1 (6 bases). This CDR3 is built from 13 residues. V was clipped by 2 bases and J by 6 bases, with 10 bases between them.